These 10 T cell receptor beta chains originate from one sample sequenced in a study of blood T cell repertoires in COVID-19. Measured with immunoSEQ multiplex PCR; TCRdb has only the in-frame clones, and not every one. The table records 100,000 to 120,000 clones, about 90% of them present only once. Sequenced: peripheral blood. Receptor source: a human donor in a cohort sampled during active COVID-19.

This clone came up a few times. The rearrangement links TRBV6-6 to TRBJ1-2, with 7 bases lining up with TRBD1. Trimming at V came to 2 bases and at J to 0 bases, leaving 3 bases not matched to a gene. Germline V gene sequence: CDR1 MNHNY, CDR2 SVGAGI (reference sequence). The CDR3 spans 15 residues. This CDR3 reads CASSYNRGSNYGYTF. The CDR3 region has the DNA TGTGCCAGCAGTTACAACAGGGGTTCTAACTATGGCTACACCTTC.

The chain is built from TRBV11-2 and TRBJ2-7; 10 nucleotides agree with TRBD1. This CDR3 comprises 17 residues. V shed 3 bases and J 5 bases; nucleotides not matched to a gene: 13. Germline V gene lookup returns CDR1 SGHAT and CDR2 FQNNGV. The CDR3 nucleotides read TGTGCCAGCAGCTTGGGAAGTAGTGGGACAGGGGAAAACGAGCAGTACTTC. Translating gives CASSLGSSGTGENEQYF.

This clone has a single count. J is TRBJ1-1 and V is TRBV9; a weak D match, TRBD1 (6 bases). The CDR3 contains 16 residues. Trimming cost V 4 bases and J 0 bases, with 16 bases left between them. Germline loops: CDR1 SGDLS, CDR2 YYNGEE. CDR3 region: CASSPSTGTMNTEAFF. In DNA, the CDR3 is TGTGCCAGCAGCCCCTCCACCGGGACAATGAACACTGAAGCTTTCTTT.

The CDR3 is CASSTGRGYEQYF. The CDR3 coding sequence is TGTGCCAGCAGCACAGGGAGAGGCTACGAGCAGTACTTC. The chain is built from TRBV12-3 or TRBV12-4 and TRBJ2-7, with D perhaps matching TRBD1 (6 bases). V lost 6 bases and J 3 bases, leaving 12 bases between the germline ends. This CDR3 contains 13 residues.

This clone came up once. The chain carries TRBV7-3 and TRBJ2-2; no reliable D call. With 5 bases removed from V and 2 bases from J, the gap between germline ends came to 15 bases. CDR3 length: 16 amino acids. Germline CDR1 SGHTA, CDR2 FQGTGA. CDR3 sequence: CASSLVSVPNTGELFF. The CDR3 coding sequence is TGTGCCAGCAGCCTTGTGTCAGTCCCTAACACCGGGGAGCTGTTTTTT.

The chain employs TRBV2 and TRBJ2-5; weak D call: TRBD1 (5 bases). There are 15 residues in the CDR3. V lost 2 bases to trimming and J lost 4 bases, with 14 bases between them. CDR1 SNHLY and CDR2 FYNNEI come from the germline V gene. This CDR3 reads CASSEQGGAGETQYF. In DNA form, the CDR3 reads TGTGCCAGCAGTGAACAAGGTGGGGCAGGAGAGACCCAGTACTTC.

This clone has only one observation. The chain uses TRBV6-1 and TRBJ1-1; D unclear. This CDR3 contains 14 residues. Germline V CDR1 and CDR2: MNHNS, SASEGT. The germline V and J ends were trimmed by 2 bases and 1 base, with 8 bases remaining between them. The CDR3 here is CASSEFQANTEAFF. DNA for the CDR3: TGTGCCAGCAGTGAATTCCAAGCGAACACTGAAGCTTTCTTT.

The V call is TRBV6-1, the J call TRBJ1-1, with 8 nucleotides matching TRBD1. Germline values: CDR1 MNHNS, CDR2 SASEGT. The V segment lost 2 bases and the J segment 5 bases; nucleotides outside the gene matches: 7. The CDR3 runs to 15 residues. The CDR3 loop reads CASSEHTGGGTEAFF. The CDR3 DNA follows: TGTGCCAGCAGTGAACACACAGGGGGTGGGACTGAAGCTTTCTTT.

This rearrangement joins TRBV19 to TRBJ1-2, with D maybe TRBD1 (5 bases). V lost 6 bases and J 7 bases, leaving 12 bases between the germline ends. The germline CDR1 and CDR2 sequences are LNHDA and SQIVND (reference sequence). This CDR3 has 12 residues. CDR3 amino acids: CASSGGSRGYTF. CDR3 DNA: TGTGCCAGTAGCGGGGGAAGTCGTGGCTACACCTTC.

V usage is TRBV25-1 and J usage is TRBJ2-3, with 8 positions matching TRBD2. The CDR3 is made up of 17 amino acids. Trimming removed 1 base from V and 6 bases from J; junction bases left unmatched: 12. Germline V gene sequence: CDR1 MGHDK, CDR2 SYGVNS. The CDR3 loop is CASSELGGGPYRDTQYF. CDR3 coding DNA: TGTGCCAGCAGTGAATTAGGCGGGGGGCCGTACAGGGATACGCAGTATTTT.